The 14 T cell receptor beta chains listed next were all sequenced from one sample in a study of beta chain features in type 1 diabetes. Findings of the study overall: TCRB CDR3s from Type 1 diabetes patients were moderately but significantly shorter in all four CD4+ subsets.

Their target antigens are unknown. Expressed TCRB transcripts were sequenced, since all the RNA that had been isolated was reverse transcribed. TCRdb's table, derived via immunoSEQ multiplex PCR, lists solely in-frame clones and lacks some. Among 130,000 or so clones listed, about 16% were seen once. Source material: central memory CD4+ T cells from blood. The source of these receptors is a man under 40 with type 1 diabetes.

The CDR3 nucleotides are TGTGCCAGCAGCTTGGCCCAGGGACAGGGACGTTTGGGCTACACCTTC. Protein sequence: CASSLAQGQGRLGYTF. V is TRBV5-6 and J is TRBJ1-2, with 9 bases lining up with TRBD1. The CDR3 runs to 16 residues. The trim removed 0 bases at V and 8 bases at J, leaving 11 bases unmatched. Germline V gene lookup returns CDR1 SGHDT and CDR2 YYEEEE.

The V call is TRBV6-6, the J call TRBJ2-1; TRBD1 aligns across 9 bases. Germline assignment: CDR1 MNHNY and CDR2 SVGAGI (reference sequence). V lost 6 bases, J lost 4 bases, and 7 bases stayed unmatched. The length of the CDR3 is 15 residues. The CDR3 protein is CASSRGQGLYNEQFF. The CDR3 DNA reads TGTGCCAGCAGCCGGGGACAGGGCTTATACAATGAGCAGTTCTTC.

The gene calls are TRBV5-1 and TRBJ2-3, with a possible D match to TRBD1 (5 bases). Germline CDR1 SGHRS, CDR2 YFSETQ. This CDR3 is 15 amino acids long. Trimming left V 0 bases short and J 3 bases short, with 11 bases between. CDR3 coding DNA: TGCGCCAGCAGCTTGGAGGGGCGCAGGACAGATACGCAGTATTTT. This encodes CASSLEGRRTDTQYF. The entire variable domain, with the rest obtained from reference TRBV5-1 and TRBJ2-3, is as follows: KAGVTQTPRYLIKTRGQQVTLSCSPISGHRSVSWYQQTPGQGLQFLFEYFSETQRNKGNFPGRFSGRQFSNSRSEMNVSTLELGDSALYLCASSLEGRRTDTQYFGPGTRLTVL.

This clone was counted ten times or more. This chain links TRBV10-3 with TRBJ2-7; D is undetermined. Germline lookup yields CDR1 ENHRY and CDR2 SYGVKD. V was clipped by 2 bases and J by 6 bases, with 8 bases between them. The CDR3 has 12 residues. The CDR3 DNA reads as TGTGCCATCAGTGAGCCCAGTCGCGAGCAGTACTTC. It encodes CAISEPSREQYF.

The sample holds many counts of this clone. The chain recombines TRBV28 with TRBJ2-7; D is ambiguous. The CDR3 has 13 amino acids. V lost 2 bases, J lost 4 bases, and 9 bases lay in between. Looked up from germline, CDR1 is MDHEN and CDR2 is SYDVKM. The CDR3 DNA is TGTGCCAGCAGTTTAGGGTACTCGTACGAGCAGTACTTC. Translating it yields CASSLGYSYEQYF. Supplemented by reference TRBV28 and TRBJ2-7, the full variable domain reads DVKVTQSSRYLVKRTGEKVFLECVQDMDHENMFWYRQDPGLGLRLIYFSYDVKMKEKGDIPEGYSVSREKKERFSLILESASTNQTSMYLCASSLGYSYEQYFGPGTRLTVT.

The CDR3 is CASSAFVLSSYNEQFF. Here the CDR3 DNA reads TGTGCCAGCTCGGCCTTTGTCCTTAGCTCCTACAATGAGCAGTTCTTC. The rearrangement links TRBV18 to TRBJ2-1; no firm D call. The length of the CDR3 is 16 residues. V lost 6 bases to trimming and J lost 0 bases, with 15 bases between them. Per the germline V gene, CDR1 is KGHSH and CDR2 is LQKENI. Filled out from reference TRBV18 and TRBJ2-1, the complete variable domain reads NAGVMQNPRHLVRRRGQEARLRCSPMKGHSHVYWYRQLPEEGLKFMVYLQKENIIDESGMPKERFSAEFPKEGPSILRIQQVVRGDSAAYFCASSAFVLSSYNEQFFGPGTRLTVL.

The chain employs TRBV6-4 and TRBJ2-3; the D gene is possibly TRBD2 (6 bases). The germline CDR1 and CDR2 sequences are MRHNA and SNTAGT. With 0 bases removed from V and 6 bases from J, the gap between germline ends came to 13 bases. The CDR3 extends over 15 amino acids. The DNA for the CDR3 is TGTGCCAGCAGTGACTCGGGGTTAGCGGCCGATACGCAGTATTTT. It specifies CASSDSGLAADTQYF.

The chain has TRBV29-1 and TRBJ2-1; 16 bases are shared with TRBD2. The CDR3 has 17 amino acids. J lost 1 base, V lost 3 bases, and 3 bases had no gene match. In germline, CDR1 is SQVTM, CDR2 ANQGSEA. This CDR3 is CSVDTGLAGGSYNEQFF. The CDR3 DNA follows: TGCAGCGTTGACACGGGACTAGCGGGGGGGTCCTACAATGAGCAGTTCTTC.

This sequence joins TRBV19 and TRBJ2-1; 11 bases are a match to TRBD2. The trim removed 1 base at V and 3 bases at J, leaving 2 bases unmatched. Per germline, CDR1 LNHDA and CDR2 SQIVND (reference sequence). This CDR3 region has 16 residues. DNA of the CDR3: TGTGCCAGTAGTATAGGTACTAGCGGGGGCTACAATGAGCAGTTCTTC. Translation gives CASSIGTSGGYNEQFF. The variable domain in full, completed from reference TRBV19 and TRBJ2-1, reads DGGITQSPKYLFRKEGQNVTLSCEQNLNHDAMYWYRQDPGQGLRLIYYSQIVNDFQKGDIAEGYSVSREKKESFPLTVTSAQKNPTAFYLCASSIGTSGGYNEQFFGPGTRLTVL.

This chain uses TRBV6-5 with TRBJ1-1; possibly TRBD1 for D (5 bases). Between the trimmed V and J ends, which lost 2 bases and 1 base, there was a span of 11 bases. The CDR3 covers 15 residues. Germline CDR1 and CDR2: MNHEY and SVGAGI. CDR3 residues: CASSYGAASNTEAFF. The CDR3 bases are TGTGCCAGCAGTTACGGGGCAGCGTCGAACACTGAAGCTTTCTTT.

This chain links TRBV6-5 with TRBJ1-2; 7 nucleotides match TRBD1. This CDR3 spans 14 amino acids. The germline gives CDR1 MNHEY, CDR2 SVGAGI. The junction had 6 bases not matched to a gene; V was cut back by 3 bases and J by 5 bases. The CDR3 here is CASSYGGQLYGYTF. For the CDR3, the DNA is TGTGCCAGCAGTTATGGGGGACAGCTGTATGGCTACACCTTC.

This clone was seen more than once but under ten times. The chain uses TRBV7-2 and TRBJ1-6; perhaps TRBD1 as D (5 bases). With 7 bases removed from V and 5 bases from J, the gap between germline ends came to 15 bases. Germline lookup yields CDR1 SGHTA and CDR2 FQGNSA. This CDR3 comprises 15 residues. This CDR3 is CASTPSQGDNSPLHF. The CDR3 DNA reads TGTGCCAGCACCCCTTCTCAGGGAGATAATTCACCCCTCCACTTT.

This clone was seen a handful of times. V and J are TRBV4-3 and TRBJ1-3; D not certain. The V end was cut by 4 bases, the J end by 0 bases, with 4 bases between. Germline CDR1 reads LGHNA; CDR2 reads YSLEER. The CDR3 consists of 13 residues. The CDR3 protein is CASSPYSGNTIYF. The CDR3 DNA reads TGCGCCAGCAGCCCATACTCTGGAAACACCATATATTTT.

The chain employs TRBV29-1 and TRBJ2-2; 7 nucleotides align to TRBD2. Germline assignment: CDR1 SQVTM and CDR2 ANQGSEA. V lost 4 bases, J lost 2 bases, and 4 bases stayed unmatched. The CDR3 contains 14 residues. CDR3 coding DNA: TGCAGCGTTGTGGCTAGCGGAAACACCGGGGAGCTGTTTTTT. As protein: CSVVASGNTGELFF.